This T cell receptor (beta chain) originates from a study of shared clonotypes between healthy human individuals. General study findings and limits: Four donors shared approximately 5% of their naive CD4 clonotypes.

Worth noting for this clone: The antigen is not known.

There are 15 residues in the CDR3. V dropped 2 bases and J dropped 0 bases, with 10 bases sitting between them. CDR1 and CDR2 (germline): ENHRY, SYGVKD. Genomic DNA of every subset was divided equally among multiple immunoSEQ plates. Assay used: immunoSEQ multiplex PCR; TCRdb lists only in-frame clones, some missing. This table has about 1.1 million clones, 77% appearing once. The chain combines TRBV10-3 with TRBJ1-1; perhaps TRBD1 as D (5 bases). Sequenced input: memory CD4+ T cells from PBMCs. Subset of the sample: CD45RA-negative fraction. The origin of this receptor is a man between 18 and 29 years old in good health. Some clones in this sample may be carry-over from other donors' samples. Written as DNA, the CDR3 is TGTGCCATCAGTGAGAGACAGACCATGAACACTGAAGCTTTCTTT. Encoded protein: CAISERQTMNTEAFF.